Listed here is a single TCR beta chain. What it binds is not known. CDR1 and CDR2 (germline): MNHNY, SVGAGI (reference sequence). CDR3 size: 14 residues. J gave up 7 bases and V 6 bases, and 9 bases lay outside the gene matches. The data derive from a study of graft-versus-host responses after intestinal transplantation. Study-wide background: The whole recipient group had anti-thymocyte globulin induction followed by tacrolimus and steroids for about three years.

This table comes from immunoSEQ multiplex PCR, and its TCRdb copy is limited to in-frame clones, with some not included. In the table there are over 10,000 clones, over 85% of which are singletons. Study observations and caveats: Analysis identified GvH clones in recipient marrow, with some appearing first in ileum or blood. High graft-versus-host to host-versus-graft clonal ratios were seen in allografts of patients with graft-donor T cell macrochimerism.

V is TRBV6-6 and J is TRBJ1-2; 9 nucleotides match TRBD1. The sequence was collected from a human patient who received an intestinal transplant, so some T cells may come from the graft donor. Sequences were derived from PBMCs, sampled approximately 960 days after intestinal transplantation. This CDR3 is CASRPTGGAGGYTF. The CDR3 bases are TGTGCCAGCAGACCAACAGGGGGCGCGGGTGGCTACACCTTC.